Reported below is one T cell receptor beta chain. The CDR3 spans 15 residues. V dropped 5 bases and J dropped 0 bases, with 12 bases sitting between them. Per germline, CDR1 SGHKS and CDR2 YYEKEE (reference sequence). These data are taken from a study of patients and donors after allogeneic stem cell transplantation. TCRdb passed the RT-PCR reads through MiXCR, listing each CDR3 protein once. The sample holds some 30,000 distinct CDR3 sequences, around 40% seen once. V gene TRBV5-5 combines with J gene TRBJ2-1; D possibly corresponds to TRBD1 (6 bases). Sequencing input: blood, either unsorted or a sorted T cell fraction (not recorded which). The source is a human donor who was either an allogeneic HSCT recipient or a stem cell or donor lymphocyte infusion donor (not recorded which). It is not recorded whose cells these are; they may come from a transplant donor. The CDR3 sequence is CASRPTGSSYNEQFF. CDR3 in DNA: TGTGCCAGCAGACCAACAGGGAGCTCCTACAATGAGCAGTTCTTC.